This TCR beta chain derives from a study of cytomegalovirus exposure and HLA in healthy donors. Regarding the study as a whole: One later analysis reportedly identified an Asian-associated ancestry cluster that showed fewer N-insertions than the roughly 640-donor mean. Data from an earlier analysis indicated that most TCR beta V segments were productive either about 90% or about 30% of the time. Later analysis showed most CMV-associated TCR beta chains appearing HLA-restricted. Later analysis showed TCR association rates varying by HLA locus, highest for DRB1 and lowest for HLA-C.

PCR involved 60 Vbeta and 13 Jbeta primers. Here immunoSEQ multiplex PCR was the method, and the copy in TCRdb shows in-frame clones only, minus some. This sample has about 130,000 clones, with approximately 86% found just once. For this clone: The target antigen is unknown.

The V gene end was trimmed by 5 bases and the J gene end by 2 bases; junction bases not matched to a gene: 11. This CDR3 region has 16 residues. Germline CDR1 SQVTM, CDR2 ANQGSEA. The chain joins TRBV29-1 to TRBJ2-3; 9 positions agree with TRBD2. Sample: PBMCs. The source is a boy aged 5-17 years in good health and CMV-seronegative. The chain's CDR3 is CSVSSGGTLPTDTQYF. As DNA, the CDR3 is TGCAGCGTTTCAAGCGGGGGGACCCTTCCCACAGATACGCAGTATTTT.